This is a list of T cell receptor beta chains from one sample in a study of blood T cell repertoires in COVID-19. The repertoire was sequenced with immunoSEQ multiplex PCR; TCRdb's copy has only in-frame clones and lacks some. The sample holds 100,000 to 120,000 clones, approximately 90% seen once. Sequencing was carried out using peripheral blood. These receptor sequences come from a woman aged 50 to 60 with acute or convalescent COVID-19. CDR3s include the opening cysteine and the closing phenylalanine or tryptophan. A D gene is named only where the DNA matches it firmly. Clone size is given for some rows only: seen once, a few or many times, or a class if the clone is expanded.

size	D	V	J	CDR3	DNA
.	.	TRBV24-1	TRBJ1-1	CATSGGGSNTEAFF	TGTGCCACCAGTGGGGGAGGTTCGAACACTGAAGCTTTCTTT
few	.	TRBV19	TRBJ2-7	CASSGGGFGYEQYF	TGTGCCAGTAGTGGTGGAGGGTTCGGATACGAGCAGTACTTC
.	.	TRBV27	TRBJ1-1	CASSLRPSTEAFF	TGTGCCAGCAGTTTGAGACCTAGCACTGAAGCTTTCTTT
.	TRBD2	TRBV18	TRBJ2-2	CASSPLAGLAVNTGELFF	TGTGCCAGCTCACCATTGGCGGGACTAGCGGTGAACACCGGGGAGCTGTTTTTT
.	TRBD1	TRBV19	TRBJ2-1	CASSIVRGRGNEQFF	TGTGCCAGTAGTATAGTCAGGGGGCGCGGGAATGAGCAGTTCTTC
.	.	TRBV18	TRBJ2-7	CASSPQGQALYEQYF	TGTGCCAGCTCACCACAGGGGCAAGCCCTCTACGAGCAGTACTTC
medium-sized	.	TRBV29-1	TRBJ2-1	CSVVGSNEQFF	TGCAGCGTTGTGGGCAGCAATGAGCAGTTCTTC
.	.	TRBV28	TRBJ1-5	CATKGRGFGNQPQHF	TGTGCCACCAAGGGCAGGGGATTCGGCAATCAGCCCCAGCATTTT
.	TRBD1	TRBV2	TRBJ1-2	CASSGTGVLGRGYTF	TGTGCCAGCAGTGGAACAGGGGTGCTTGGACGCGGCTACACCTTC
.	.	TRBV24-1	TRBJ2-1	CATSERGTFGTQFF	TGTGCCACCAGTGAACGAGGGACATTCGGAACGCAGTTCTTC
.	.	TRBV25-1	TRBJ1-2	CASSEWRGNGYTF	TGTGCCAGCAGTGAATGGCGGGGGAATGGCTACACCTTC
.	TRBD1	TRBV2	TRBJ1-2	CASNKQGANYGYTF	TGTGCCAGCAACAAACAGGGGGCGAACTATGGCTACACCTTC
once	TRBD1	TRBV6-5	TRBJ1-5	CASSYSPDRGQPQHF	TGTGCCAGCAGTTACTCCCCGGACAGGGGTCAGCCCCAGCATTTT
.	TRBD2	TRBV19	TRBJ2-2	CATGTSGTPTGELFF	TGTGCCACTGGGACTAGCGGGACCCCGACCGGGGAGCTGTTTTTT
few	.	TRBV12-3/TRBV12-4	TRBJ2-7	CASSFNSFSEQYF	TGTGCCAGCAGTTTTAACAGCTTTTCCGAGCAGTACTTC
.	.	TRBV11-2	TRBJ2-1	CASSLAGRRGEQFF	TGTGCCAGCAGCTTAGCGGGGAGGAGGGGTGAGCAGTTCTTC
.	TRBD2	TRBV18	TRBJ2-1	CASSPLQLADYNEQFF	TGTGCCAGCTCACCACTTCAGCTAGCGGACTACAATGAGCAGTTCTTC
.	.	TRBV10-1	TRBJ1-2	CASSGRQGCNYGYTF	TGCGCCAGCAGTGGGCGGCAGGGGTGTAACTATGGCTACACCTTC
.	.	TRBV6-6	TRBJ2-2	CASSYGQVAGELFF	TGTGCCAGCAGTTACGGACAAGTCGCCGGGGAGCTGTTTTTT
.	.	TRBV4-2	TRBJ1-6	CASSQVAREAWNSPLHF	TGTGCCAGCAGCCAAGTTGCGCGGGAAGCATGGAATTCACCCCTCCACTTT
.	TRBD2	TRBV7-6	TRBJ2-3	CASSAKVEPSGGVYF	TGTGCCAGCAGCGCAAAGGTGGAGCCTAGCGGAGGGGTGTATTTT
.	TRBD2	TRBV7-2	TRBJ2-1	CASSLAQLADSYNEQFF	TGTGCCAGCAGCTTAGCCCAACTAGCGGACTCCTACAATGAGCAGTTCTTC
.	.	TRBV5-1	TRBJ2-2	CASRRGSDTGELFF	TGCGCCAGCAGAAGGGGAAGTGACACCGGGGAGCTGTTTTTT
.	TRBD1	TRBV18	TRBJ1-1	CASSPDLTGATEAFF	TGTGCCAGCAGCCCGGATCTCACAGGGGCTACTGAAGCTTTCTTT
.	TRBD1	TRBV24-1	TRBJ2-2	CATSREGARAGELFF	TGTGCCACCAGCCGAGAGGGGGCGAGGGCCGGGGAGCTGTTTTTT
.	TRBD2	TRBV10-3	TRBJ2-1	CAISGGLAGGSSYNEQFF	TGTGCCATCAGTGGGGGCCTAGCGGGAGGGAGCTCCTACAATGAGCAGTTCTTC
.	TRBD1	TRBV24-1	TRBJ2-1	CATSDAGTGGPRDEQFF	TGTGCCACCAGTGATGCGGGGACAGGGGGACCGAGGGACGAGCAGTTCTTC
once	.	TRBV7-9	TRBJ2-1	CASSPPGFDEQFF	TGTGCCAGCAGCCCCCCCGGGTTCGATGAGCAGTTCTTC
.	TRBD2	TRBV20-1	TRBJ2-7	CSASFTSGTYEQYF	TGCAGTGCTAGTTTTACTAGCGGCACCTACGAGCAGTACTTC
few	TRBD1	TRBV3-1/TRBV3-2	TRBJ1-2	CASSQYIDRGNGGYTF	TGTGCCAGCAGCCAATATATTGACAGGGGGAACGGTGGCTACACCTTC
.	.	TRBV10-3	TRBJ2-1	CAISESVGEQFF	TGTGCCATCAGTGAGTCTGTCGGTGAGCAGTTCTTC
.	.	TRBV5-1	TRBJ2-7	CASSLTGHYEQYF	TGCGCCAGCAGCTTGACAGGCCACTACGAGCAGTACTTC
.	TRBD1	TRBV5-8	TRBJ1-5	CASSLGQGFNQPQHF	TGTGCCAGCAGCTTGGGACAGGGATTCAATCAGCCCCAGCATTTT
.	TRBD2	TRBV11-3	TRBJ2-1	CASSLGGSPYNEQFF	TGTGCCAGCAGCTTAGGCGGGAGCCCTTACAATGAGCAGTTCTTC
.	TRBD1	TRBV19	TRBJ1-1	CASSRTGLAFF	TGTGCCAGTAGCCGGACAGGTCTAGCTTTCTTT
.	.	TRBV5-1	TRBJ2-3	CASSLALDTQYF	TGCGCCAGCAGCTTGGCCCTAGATACGCAGTATTTT
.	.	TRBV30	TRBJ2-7	CAWSSRDGPYEQYF	TGTGCCTGGAGTTCCCGGGATGGGCCCTACGAGCAGTACTTC
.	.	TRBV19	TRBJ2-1	CASSMRLSSYNEQFF	TGTGCCAGTAGTATGAGACTCAGCTCCTACAATGAGCAGTTCTTC
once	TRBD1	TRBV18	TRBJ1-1	CASSRGQAETEAFF	TGTGCCAGCTCCCGGGGACAGGCCGAGACTGAAGCTTTCTTT
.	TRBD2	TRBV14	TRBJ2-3	CASSNPLGSGNTDTQYF	TGTGCCAGCAGCAACCCCCTGGGTAGCGGGAACACAGATACGCAGTATTTT
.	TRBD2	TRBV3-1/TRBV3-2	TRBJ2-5	CASSQEMLRLAHKETQYF	TGTGCCAGCAGCCAAGAAATGCTGCGACTAGCTCATAAAGAGACCCAGTACTTC
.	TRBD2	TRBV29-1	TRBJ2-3	CSVAPGLESDTQYF	TGCAGCGTTGCCCCGGGACTAGAATCAGATACGCAGTATTTT
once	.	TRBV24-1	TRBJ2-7	CATSEAGSYEQYF	TGTGCCACCAGTGAGGCAGGCTCCTACGAGCAGTACTTC
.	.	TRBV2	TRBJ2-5	CASSADRYQETQYF	TGTGCCAGCAGTGCTGACAGGTACCAAGAGACCCAGTACTTC
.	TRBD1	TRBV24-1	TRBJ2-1	CATQQGYEQFF	TGTGCCACCCAACAGGGGTATGAGCAGTTCTTC
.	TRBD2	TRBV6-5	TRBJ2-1	CASRIAGSYNEQFF	TGTGCCAGCAGGATAGCGGGGTCCTACAATGAGCAGTTCTTC
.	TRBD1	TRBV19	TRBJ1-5	CASSITGAGQPQHF	TGTGCCAGTAGTATCACAGGGGCCGGCCAGCCCCAGCATTTT
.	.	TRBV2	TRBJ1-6	CAKRDTGFSPLHF	TGTGCCAAGCGGGACACAGGTTTTTCACCCCTCCACTTT
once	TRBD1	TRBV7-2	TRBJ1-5	CASSLGQGEPQHF	TGTGCCAGCAGCCTTGGACAGGGTGAGCCCCAGCATTTT
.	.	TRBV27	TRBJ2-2	CASSSGQANTGELFF	TGTGCCAGCAGTTCCGGACAAGCTAACACCGGGGAGCTGTTTTTT
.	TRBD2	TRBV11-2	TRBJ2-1	CASSFPSAGGHEQFF	TGTGCCAGCAGCTTCCCCAGTGCGGGAGGGCATGAGCAGTTCTTC
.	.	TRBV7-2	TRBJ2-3	CASSLAAGTRSSTDTQYF	TGTGCCAGCAGCTTAGCGGCGGGGACGCGCTCTAGCACAGATACGCAGTATTTT
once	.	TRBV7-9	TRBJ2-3	CASSPGGRKADTQYF	TGTGCCAGCAGCCCAGGGGGGCGAAAGGCAGATACGCAGTATTTT